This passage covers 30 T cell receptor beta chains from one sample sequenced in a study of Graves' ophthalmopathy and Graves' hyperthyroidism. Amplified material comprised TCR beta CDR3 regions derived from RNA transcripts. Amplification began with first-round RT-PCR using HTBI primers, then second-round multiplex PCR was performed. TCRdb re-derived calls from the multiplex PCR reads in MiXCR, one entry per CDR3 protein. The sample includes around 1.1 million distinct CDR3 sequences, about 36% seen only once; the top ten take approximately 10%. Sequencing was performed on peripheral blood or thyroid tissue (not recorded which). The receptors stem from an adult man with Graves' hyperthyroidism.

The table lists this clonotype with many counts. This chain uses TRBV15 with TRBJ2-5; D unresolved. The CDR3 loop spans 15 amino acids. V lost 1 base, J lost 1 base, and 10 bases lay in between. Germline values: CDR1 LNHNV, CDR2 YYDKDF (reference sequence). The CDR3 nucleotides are TGTGCCACCAGCAGAGCACCGGGCTTCCAAGAGACCCAGTACTTC. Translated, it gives CATSRAPGFQETQYF.

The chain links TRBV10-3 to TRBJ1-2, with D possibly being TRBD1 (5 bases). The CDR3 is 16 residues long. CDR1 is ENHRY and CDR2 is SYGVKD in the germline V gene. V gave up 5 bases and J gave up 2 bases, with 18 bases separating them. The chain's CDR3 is CAISTGTGSGNYGYTF. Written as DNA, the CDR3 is TGTGCCATCAGTACGGGGACGGGCTCTGGAAACTATGGCTACACCTTC.

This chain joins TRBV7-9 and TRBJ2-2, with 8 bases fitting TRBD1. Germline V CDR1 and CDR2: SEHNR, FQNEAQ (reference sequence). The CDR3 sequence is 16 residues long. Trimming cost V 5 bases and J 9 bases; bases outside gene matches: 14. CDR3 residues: CASSQRTGMILRELFF. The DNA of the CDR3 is TGTGCCAGCAGCCAACGGACAGGGATGATTCTACGGGAGCTGTTTTTT.

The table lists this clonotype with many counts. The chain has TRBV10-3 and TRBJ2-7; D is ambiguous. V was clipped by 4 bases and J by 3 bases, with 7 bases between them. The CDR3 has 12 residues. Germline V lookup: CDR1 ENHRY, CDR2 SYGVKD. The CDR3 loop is CAISGSYYEQYF. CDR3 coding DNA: TGTGCCATCAGTGGATCTTACTACGAGCAGTACTTC.

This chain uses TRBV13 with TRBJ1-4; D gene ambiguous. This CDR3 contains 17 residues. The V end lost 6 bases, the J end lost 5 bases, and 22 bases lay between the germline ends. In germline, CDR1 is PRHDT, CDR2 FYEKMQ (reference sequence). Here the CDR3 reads CASSSTVGQTRNEKLFF. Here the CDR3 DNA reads TGTGCCAGCAGTTCGACGGTGGGCCAGACCCGAAATGAAAAACTGTTTTTT.

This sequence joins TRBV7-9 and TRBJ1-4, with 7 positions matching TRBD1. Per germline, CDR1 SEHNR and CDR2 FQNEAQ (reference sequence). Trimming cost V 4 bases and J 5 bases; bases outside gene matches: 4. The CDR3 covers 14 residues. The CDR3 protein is CASSYDRANEKLFF. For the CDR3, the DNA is TGTGCCAGCAGCTACGACAGGGCGAATGAAAAACTGTTTTTT.

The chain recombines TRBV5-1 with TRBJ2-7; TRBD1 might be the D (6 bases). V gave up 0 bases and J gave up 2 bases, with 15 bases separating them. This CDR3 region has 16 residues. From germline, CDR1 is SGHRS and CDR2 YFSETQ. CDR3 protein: CASSLDIGGMAYEQYF. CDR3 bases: TGCGCCAGCAGCTTGGACATAGGGGGAATGGCCTACGAGCAGTACTTC.

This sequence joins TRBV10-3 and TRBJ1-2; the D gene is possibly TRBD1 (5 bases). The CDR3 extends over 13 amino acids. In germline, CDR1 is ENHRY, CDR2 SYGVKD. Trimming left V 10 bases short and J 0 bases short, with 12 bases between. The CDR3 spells CATGHTSNYGYTF. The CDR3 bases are TGTGCCACAGGACATACCTCTAACTATGGCTACACCTTC.

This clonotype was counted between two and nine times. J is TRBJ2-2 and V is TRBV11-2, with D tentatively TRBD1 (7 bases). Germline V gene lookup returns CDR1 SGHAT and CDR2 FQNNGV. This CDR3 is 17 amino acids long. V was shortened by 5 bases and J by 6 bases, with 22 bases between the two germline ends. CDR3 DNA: TGTGCCAGCAGCCCTAGGGCGGCAGGGGGGTTGGCCGGGGAGCTGTTTTTT. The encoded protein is CASSPRAAGGLAGELFF.

CDR3 nucleotides: TGTGCCAGCAGCTTAGGGGGACAGGGGATTTCGAGGACTGAAGCTTTCTTT. Amino acids: CASSLGGQGISRTEAFF. This chain links TRBV7-9 with TRBJ1-1; TRBD1 matches at 10 bases. V shed 1 base and J 5 bases; nucleotides not matched to a gene: 10. The CDR3 is made up of 17 amino acids. Germline values: CDR1 SEHNR, CDR2 FQNEAQ (reference sequence).

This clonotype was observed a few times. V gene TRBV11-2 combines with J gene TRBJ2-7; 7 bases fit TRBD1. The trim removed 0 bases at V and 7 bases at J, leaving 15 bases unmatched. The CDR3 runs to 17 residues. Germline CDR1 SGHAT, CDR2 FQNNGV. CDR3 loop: CASSLDILLTGPQEQYF. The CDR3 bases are TGTGCCAGCAGCTTAGATATCCTTTTGACAGGGCCCCAAGAGCAGTACTTC.

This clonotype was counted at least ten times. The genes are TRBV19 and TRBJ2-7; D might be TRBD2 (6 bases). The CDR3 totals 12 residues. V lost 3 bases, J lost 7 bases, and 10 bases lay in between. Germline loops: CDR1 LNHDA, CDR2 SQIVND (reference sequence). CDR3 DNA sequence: TGTGCCAGTAGTATCGGGACTCTAGAGCAGTACTTC. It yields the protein CASSIGTLEQYF.

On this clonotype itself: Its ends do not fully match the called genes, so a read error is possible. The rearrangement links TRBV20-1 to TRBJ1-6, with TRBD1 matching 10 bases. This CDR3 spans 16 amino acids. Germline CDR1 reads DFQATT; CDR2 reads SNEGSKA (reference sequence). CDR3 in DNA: TGCAGTGCTAGATTCTTGGACAGGGGGTGGGATTCACCCCTCTACTTT. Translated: CSARFLDRGWDSPLYF.

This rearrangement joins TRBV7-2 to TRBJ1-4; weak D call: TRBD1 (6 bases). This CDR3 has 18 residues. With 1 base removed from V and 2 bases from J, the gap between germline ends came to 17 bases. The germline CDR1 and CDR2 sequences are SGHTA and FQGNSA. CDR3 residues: CASSLVVRGALTNEKLFF. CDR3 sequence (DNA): TGTGCCAGCAGCTTAGTCGTCCGGGGGGCTCTCACTAATGAAAAACTGTTTTTT.

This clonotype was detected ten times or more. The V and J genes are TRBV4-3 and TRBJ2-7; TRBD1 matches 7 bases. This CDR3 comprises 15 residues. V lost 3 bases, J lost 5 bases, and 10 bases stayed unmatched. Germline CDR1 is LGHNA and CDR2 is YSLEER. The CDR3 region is CASSHGWDRAHEQYF. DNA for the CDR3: TGCGCCAGCAGCCATGGATGGGACAGAGCCCACGAGCAGTACTTC.

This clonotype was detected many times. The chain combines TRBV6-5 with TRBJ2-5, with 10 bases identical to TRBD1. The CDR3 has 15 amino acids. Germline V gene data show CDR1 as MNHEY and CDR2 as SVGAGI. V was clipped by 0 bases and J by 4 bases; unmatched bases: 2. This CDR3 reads CASSYSTGGTETQYF. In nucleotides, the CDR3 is TGTGCCAGCAGTTACTCGACAGGGGGCACAGAGACCCAGTACTTC.

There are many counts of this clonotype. This CDR3 reads CASRKDTGELFF. In DNA, the CDR3 is TGTGCCAGCAGGAAGGATACCGGGGAGCTGTTTTTT. The chain employs TRBV2 and TRBJ2-2; D is ambiguous. With 6 bases removed from V and 5 bases from J, the gap between germline ends came to 7 bases. Germline assignment: CDR1 SNHLY and CDR2 FYNNEI. This CDR3 is built from 12 residues.

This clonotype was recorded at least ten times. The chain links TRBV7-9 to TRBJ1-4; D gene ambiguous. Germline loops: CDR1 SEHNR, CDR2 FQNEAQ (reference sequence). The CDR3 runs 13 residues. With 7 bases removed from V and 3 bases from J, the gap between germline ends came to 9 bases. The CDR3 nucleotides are TGTGCCAGCATGAGCACCTCTAATGAAAAACTGTTTTTT. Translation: CASMSTSNEKLFF.

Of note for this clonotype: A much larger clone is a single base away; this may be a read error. CDR3 nucleotides: TGTACCATCAGTCTGGGTGTGGAGGGCTACACCTTC. It specifies CTISLGVEGYTF. The gene calls are TRBV10-3 and TRBJ1-2; D ambiguous. Germline values: CDR1 ENHRY, CDR2 SYGVKD. The CDR3 is 12 residues long.

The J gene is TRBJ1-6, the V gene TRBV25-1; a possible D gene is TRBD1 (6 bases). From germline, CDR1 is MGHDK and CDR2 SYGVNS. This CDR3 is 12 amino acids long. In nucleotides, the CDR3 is TGTGCTAGAGATAACAGGGACTCACCCCTCCACTTT. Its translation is CARDNRDSPLHF.

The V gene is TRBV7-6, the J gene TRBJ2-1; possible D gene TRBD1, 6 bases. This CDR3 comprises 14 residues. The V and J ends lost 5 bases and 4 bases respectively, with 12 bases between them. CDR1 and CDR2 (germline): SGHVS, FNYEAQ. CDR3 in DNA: TGTGCCAGCAGCAGGACAGTCTTATACAATGAGCAGTTCTTC. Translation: CASSRTVLYNEQFF. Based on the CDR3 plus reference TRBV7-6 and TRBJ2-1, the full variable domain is GAGVSQSPRYKVTKRGQDVALRCDPISGHVSLYWYRQALGQGPEFLTYFNYEAQQDKSGLPNDRFSAERPEGSISTLTIQRTEQRDSAMYRCASSRTVLYNEQFFGPGTRLTVL.

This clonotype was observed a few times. CDR3 loop: CASSLKGAGGELFF. The CDR3 DNA reads TGTGCCAGCAGCTTAAAGGGGGCCGGCGGGGAGCTGTTTTTT. J is TRBJ2-2 and V is TRBV7-6; 7 nucleotides agree with TRBD1. This CDR3 has 14 residues. Losses at the gene ends were 2 bases for V and 7 bases for J; bases not matched to a gene: 4. From germline, CDR1 is SGHVS and CDR2 FNYEAQ.

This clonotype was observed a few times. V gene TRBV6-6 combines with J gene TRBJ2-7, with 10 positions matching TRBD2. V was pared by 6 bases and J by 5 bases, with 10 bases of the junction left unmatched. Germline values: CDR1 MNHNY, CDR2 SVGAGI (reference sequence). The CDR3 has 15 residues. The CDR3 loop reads CASRTPSGSPHEQYF. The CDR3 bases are TGTGCCAGCAGGACTCCTAGCGGGAGTCCCCACGAGCAGTACTTC.

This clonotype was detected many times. CDR3 sequence reads: CASSQDWGSTNEKLFF. The CDR3 DNA reads TGTGCCAGCAGCCAAGACTGGGGCTCTACGAATGAAAAACTGTTTTTT. This chain connects TRBV14 to TRBJ1-4, with TRBD1 as a possible D gene (5 bases). Trimming stripped 0 bases from V and 5 bases from J, with 13 bases between. The CDR3 totals 16 residues. Germline CDR1 is SGHDN and CDR2 is FVKESK.

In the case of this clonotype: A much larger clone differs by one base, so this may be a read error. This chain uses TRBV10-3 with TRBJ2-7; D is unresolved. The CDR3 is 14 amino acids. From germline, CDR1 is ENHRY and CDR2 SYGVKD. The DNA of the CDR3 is TGTGCCAGCAGTGGGGATAGCAGAGCTTACGAGCAGTACTTC. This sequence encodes CASSGDSRAYEQYF.

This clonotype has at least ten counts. As DNA, the CDR3 is TGTGCCAGCCGAAACAGGGCTAGCAACACCGGGGAGCTGTTTTTT. This translates into CASRNRASNTGELFF. The chain couples TRBV19 to TRBJ2-2, with D perhaps TRBD1 (6 bases). CDR3 length: 15 amino acids. Deletions cut 9 bases from V and 2 bases from J, with 16 bases between. The germline V gene has CDR1 LNHDA and CDR2 SQIVND (reference sequence). The full variable domain, completed using reference TRBV19 and TRBJ2-2, is DGGITQSPKYLFRKEGQNVTLSCEQNLNHDAMYWYRQDPGQGLRLIYYSQIVNDFQKGDIAEGYSVSREKKESFPLTVTSAQKNPTAFYLCASRNRASNTGELFFGEGSRLTVL.

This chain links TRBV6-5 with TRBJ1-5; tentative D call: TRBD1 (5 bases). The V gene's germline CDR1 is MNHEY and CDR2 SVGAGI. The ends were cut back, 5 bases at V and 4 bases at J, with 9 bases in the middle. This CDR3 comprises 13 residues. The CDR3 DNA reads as TGTGCCAGCAGTAAGACAGATAATCAGCCCCAGCATTTT. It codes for CASSKTDNQPQHF.

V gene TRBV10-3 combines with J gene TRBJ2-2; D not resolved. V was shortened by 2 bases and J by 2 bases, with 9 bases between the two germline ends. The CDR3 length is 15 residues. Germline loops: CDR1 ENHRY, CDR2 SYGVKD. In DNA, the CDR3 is TGTGCCATCAGTGAGGTCCCTTTCAACACCGGGGAGCTGTTTTTT. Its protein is CAISEVPFNTGELFF.

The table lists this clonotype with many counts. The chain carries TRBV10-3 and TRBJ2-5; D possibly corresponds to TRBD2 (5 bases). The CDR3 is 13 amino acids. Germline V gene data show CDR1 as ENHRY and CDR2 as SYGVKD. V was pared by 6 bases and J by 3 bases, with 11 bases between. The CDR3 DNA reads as TGTGCCATCAGAGAGGAGGTAGAAGAGACCCAGTACTTC. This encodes CAIREEVEETQYF.

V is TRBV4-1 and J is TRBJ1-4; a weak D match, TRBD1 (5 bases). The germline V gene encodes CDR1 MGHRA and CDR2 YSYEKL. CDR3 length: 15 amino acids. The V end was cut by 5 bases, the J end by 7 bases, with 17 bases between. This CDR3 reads CASSSFRQLSEKLFF. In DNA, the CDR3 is TGCGCCAGCAGCTCCTTTCGACAGCTTAGTGAAAAACTGTTTTTT.